This T cell receptor (beta chain) stems from a study of blood T cell repertoires in COVID-19. This clone is a singleton in its sample. Other DNA sequences in this specimen translate into the identical CDR3. Study processing details: By means of reference gene primer amplification, nucleated cell counts were estimated. Assay: immunoSEQ multiplex PCR; the TCRdb copy retains only in-frame clones and omits some. V and J calls plus clone size are reproduced from that table; the DNA served to infer D and trimming. The data show about 480,000 clones, with 85% to 90% seen just once and 7.8% held by the top ten. The clonotype was recovered from a woman aged 45-65 years with COVID-19, enrolled during active disease. Material for sequencing was peripheral blood.

This CDR3 is CATSDPTGSGYTF. Here the CDR3 DNA reads TGTGCCACCAGTGACCCGACGGGGAGCGGCTACACCTTC. The rearrangement links TRBV24-1 to TRBJ1-2; D is uncertain. Per germline, CDR1 KGHDR and CDR2 SFDVKD. Trimming pared 4 bases from V and 8 bases from J, leaving 13 bases between. The CDR3 is 13 residues long.